This T cell receptor beta chain is drawn from a study of beta chain features in type 1 diabetes (dated 2018 in TCRdb). For the study in its entirety: Mean age, gender distribution, total cell number and subset yield did not differ between patients and healthy donors. A total of some 100,000,000 sorted cells were examined across all samples, and the number of cells per subset was strongly correlated with RNA yield. In the study, recently diagnosed type 1 diabetes patients and matched healthy donors were compared on the TCRB repertoires of their sorted circulating CD4+ T cell subsets. Whereas all 30 or so donors provided naive and central memory subsets, regulatory and stem cell-like memory subsets were isolated from just 8 patients and about eight healthy donors. Study-wide findings and limitations: Only small numbers of individuals were included in the HLA sub-analyses, which left unresolved whether HLA type had any influence on TCRB rearrangement. Because cDNA was sequenced instead of genomic DNA, highly expressing activated cells could be over-represented, though the groups showed no difference in activation or CD3 levels. Naive, central memory and regulatory TCRB repertoires appeared to be more similar among patients than among healthy donors. PCR might favor shorter templates, but patient and control samples were amplified and corrected together, so any skew would affect both groups equally. At VDJ recombination sites, type 1 diabetes patients had fewer insertions and more deleted nucleotides, which implies abnormalities in thymic rearrangement. A moderate but significant shortening of TCRB CDR3 length was observed in type 1 diabetes patients in all four CD4+ subsets.

Based on the germline V gene (reference sequence), the CDR1 and CDR2 sequences are LNHDA and SQIVND. V ends up 8 bases short and J 9 bases short, with an unmatched junction base count of 13. Spanning cysteine to phenylalanine, the CDR3 consists of 16 amino acids. Of all the DNA, just the CDR3 is kept, 48 bases in frame from base 1. From each donor, a single peripheral blood sample of about 100 mL on average was drawn into heparinised tubes. A BD FACSAria II was used to sort naive, central memory, regulatory and stem cell-like memory CD4+ T cells with a panel that included CD45RO, CCR7, CD25, CD127, CD95 and CD27. Every sorted population had a purity above 98%. Right away, PBMCs were isolated by Lymphoprep density gradient centrifugation and were stained directly, with no culture step. So that batch effects would be minimized, each experiment stained and sorted samples in pairs, pairing one healthy donor with one patient.

All of the isolated RNA was reverse transcribed with the High Capacity cDNA Reverse Transcription Kit, so expressed TCRB transcripts were sequenced. Deep immunoSEQ sequencing was applied to naive, central memory and regulatory T cell samples, giving an average of about 3.6 million total reads per sample. After sorted cells were lysed in RLT buffer, RNA was extracted with DNase-treated RNeasy Micro or Mini kits, with the choice depending on cell number. To prevent cross-contamination, each cell subset was processed individually, whereas patient and healthy donor samples were processed jointly. TCRB sequences were amplified from cDNA with the immunoSEQ multiplex PCR, producing 87-bp fragments spanning the CDR3 region. Amplicons were sequenced on the Illumina HiSeq platform. The study's processing was this. PCR bias was corrected computationally using synthetic template baselines, and reads within Hamming distance 2 were collapsed, with unmergeable singletons discarded. Reads were aligned to IMGT to assign V, D and J genes, CDR3 length, and insertions or deletions at six rearrangement sites. Clonotype counts were normalized to sorted cell number within each subset before computing true diversity and Gini coefficients with the tcR R package. The overlap coefficient, calculated on TCRB nucleotide sequences, was used to quantify repertoire sharing. As a proxy for the pre-selection repertoire, out-of-frame TCRB sequences from naive cells were analyzed. Here the immuneACCESS table is served through TCRdb, limited to in-frame sequences with V and J called. Missing clones are a known gap in these copies; in checked studies unresolved V genes cover under half, and the rest lacks a known reason. The D gene and trimming were derived from the DNA, and the V and J assignments and clone size from that table. This sample is represented by more than 300,000 clones; about 14% of them were singletons. The ten most abundant clones make up approximately 0.02% of the sample.

About this clone: This receptor's antigen is unknown. Within one base of it there is no much larger clone, and no base qualities were kept.

Sequencing was performed on naive CD4+ T cells from blood. The sample's cell subset or site label, decoded: true naive CD4+ T cells. The TCR comes from a woman aged 18-29 years in good health. In this chain, TRBV19 is recombined with TRBJ2-1, with 13 junctional bases fitting TRBD2. The nucleotide sequence is TGTGCCAGTTCTACATCCGGGACTAGCGGGAAGAGTGAGCAGTTCTTC. Protein translation: CASSTSGTSGKSEQFF.